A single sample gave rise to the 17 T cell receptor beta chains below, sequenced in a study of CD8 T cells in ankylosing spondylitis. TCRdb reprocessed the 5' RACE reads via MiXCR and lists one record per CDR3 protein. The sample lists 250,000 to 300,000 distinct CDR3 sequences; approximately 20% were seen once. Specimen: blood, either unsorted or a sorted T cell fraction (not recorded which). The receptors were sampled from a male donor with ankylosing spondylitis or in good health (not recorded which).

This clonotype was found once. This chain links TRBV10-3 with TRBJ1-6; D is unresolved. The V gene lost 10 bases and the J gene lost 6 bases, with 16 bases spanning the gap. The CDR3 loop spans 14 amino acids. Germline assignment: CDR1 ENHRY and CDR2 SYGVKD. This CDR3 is CASLGPSINSPLHF. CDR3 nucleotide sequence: TGTGCCAGTCTTGGGCCCAGTATTAATTCACCCCTCCACTTT.

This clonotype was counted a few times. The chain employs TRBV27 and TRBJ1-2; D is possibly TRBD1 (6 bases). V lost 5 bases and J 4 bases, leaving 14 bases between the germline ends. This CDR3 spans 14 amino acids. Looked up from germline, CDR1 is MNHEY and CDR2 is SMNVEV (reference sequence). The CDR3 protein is CASSQGPVSYGYTF. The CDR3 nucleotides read TGTGCCAGCAGTCAGGGGCCGGTGTCCTATGGCTACACCTTC.

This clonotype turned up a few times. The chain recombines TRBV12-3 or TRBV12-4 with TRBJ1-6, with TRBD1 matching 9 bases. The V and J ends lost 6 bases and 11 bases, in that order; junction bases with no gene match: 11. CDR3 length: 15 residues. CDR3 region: CASRKLRDREAPLHF. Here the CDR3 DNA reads TGTGCCAGCAGAAAACTTCGGGACAGGGAGGCACCCCTCCACTTT.

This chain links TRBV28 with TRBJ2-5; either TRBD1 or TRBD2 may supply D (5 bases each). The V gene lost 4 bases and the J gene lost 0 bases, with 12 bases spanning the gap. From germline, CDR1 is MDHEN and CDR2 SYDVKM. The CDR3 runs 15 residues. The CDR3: CASSSRDGDQETQYF. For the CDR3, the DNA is TGTGCCAGCAGTTCCAGGGACGGAGACCAAGAGACCCAGTACTTC.

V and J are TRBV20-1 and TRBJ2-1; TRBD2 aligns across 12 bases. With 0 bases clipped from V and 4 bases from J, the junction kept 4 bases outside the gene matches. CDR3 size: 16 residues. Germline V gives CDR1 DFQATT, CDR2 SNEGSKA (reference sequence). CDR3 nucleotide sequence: TGCAGTGCTAGAGATCTGACTAGCGGGAGTTACAATGAGCAGTTCTTC. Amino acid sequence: CSARDLTSGSYNEQFF.

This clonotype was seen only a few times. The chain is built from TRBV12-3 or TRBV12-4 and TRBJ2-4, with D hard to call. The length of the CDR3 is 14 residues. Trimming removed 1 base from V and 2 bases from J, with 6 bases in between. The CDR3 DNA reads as TGTGCCAGCAGTTTAGGCAGGACCAAAAACATTCAGTACTTC. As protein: CASSLGRTKNIQYF.

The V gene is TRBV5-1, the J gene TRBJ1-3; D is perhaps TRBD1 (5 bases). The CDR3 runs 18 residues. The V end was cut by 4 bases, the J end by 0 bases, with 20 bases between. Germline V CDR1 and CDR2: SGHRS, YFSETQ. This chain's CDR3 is CASSRFTGTESSGNTIYF. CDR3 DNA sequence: TGCGCCAGCAGCCGTTTCACCGGGACCGAGAGCTCTGGAAACACCATATATTTT.

The chain's CDR3 is CATSRDYLGDNYEQYV. CDR3 nucleotides: TGTGCCACCAGCAGAGATTATTTGGGAGATAACTACGAGCAGTACGTC. The gene calls are TRBV15 and TRBJ2-7; maybe TRBD2 (5 bases). With 0 bases removed from V and 3 bases from J, the gap between germline ends came to 15 bases. The germline V gene encodes CDR1 LNHNV and CDR2 YYDKDF (reference sequence). The CDR3 sequence is 16 residues long.

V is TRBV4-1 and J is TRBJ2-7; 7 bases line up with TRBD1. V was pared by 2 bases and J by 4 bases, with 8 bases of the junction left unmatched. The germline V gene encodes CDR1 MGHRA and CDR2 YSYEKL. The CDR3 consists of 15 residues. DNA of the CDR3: TGCGCCAGCAGCCAACTGGCAGGGGGACCGTACGAGCAGTACGTC. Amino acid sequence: CASSQLAGGPYEQYV.

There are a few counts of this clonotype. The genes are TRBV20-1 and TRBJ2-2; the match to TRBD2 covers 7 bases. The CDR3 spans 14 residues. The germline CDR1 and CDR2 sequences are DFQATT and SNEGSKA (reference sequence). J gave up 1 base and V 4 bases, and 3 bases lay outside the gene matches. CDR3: CSAKAGENTGELFF. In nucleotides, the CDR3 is TGCAGTGCTAAGGCGGGGGAGAACACCGGGGAGCTGTTTTTT.

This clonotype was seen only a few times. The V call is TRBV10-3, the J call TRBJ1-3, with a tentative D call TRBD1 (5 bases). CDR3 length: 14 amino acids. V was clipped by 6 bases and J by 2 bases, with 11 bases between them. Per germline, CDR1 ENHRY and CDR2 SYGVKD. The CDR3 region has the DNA TGTGCCATCAGCCAGGGAGTGACTGGAAACACCATATATTTT. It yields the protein CAISQGVTGNTIYF.

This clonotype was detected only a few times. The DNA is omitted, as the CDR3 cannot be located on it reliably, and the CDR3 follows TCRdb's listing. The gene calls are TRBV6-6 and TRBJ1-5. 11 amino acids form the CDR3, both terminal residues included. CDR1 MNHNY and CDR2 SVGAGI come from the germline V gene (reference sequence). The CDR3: CASSSSGPQHF.

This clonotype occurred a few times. This chain's CDR3 is CASSPSAGREQPQHF. The CDR3 bases are TGTGCCAGCAGCCCCTCGGCGGGCAGGGAGCAGCCCCAGCATTTT. The chain employs TRBV12-3 or TRBV12-4 and TRBJ1-5; a weak D match, TRBD1 (5 bases). The CDR3 is made up of 15 amino acids. V lost 6 bases to trimming and J lost 7 bases, with 19 bases between them.

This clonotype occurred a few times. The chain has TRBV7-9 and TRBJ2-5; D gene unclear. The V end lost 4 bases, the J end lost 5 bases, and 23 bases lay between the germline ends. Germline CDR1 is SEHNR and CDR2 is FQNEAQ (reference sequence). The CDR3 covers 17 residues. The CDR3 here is CASSSQTNIAESETQYF. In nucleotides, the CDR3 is TGTGCCAGCAGCTCCCAGACGAATATTGCGGAATCGGAGACCCAGTACTTC.

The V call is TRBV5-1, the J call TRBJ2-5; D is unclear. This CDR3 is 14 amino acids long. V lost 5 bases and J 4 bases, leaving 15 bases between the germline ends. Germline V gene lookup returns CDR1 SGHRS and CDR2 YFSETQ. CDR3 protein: CASSSGGVGETQYF. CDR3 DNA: TGCGCCAGCAGTTCGGGTGGTGTCGGAGAGACCCAGTACTTC.

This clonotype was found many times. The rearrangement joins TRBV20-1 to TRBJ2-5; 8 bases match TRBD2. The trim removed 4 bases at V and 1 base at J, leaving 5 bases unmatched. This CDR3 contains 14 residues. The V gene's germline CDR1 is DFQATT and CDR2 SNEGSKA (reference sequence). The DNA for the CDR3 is TGCAGTGCTATCAAAACTAGCGGCCAAGAGACCCAGTACTTC. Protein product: CSAIKTSGQETQYF.

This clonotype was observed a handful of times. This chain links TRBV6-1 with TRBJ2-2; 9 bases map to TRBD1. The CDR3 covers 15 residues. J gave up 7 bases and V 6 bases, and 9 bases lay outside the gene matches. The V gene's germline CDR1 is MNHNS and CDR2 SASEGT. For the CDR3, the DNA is TGTGCCAGCAGAACCGGACAGGGGAGGGGCGGGGAGCTGTTTTTT. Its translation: CASRTGQGRGGELFF.